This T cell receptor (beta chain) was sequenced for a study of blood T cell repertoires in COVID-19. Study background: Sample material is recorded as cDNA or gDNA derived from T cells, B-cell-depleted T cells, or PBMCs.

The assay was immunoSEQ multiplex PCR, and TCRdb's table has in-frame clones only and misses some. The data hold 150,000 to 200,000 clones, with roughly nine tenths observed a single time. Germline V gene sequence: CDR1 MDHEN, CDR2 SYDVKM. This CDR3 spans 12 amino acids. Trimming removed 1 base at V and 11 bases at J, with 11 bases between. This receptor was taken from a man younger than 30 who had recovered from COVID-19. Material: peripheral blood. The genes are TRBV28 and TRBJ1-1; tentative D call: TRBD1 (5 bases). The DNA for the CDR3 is TGTGCCAGCAGTTTATCCCCCGGGGGGGCTTTCTTT. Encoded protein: CASSLSPGGAFF.